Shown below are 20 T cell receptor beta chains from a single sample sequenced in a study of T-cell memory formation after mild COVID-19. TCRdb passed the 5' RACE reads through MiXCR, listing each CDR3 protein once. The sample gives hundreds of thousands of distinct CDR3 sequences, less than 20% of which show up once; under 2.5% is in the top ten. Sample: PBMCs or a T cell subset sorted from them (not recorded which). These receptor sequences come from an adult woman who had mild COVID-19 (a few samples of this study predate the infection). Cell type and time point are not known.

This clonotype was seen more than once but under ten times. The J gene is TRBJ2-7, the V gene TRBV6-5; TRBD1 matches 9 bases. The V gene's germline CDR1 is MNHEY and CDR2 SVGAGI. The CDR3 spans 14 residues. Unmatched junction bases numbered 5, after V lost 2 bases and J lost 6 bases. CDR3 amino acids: CASSYGDRVLEQYF. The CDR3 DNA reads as TGTGCCAGCAGTTACGGGGACAGGGTCCTCGAGCAGTACTTC.

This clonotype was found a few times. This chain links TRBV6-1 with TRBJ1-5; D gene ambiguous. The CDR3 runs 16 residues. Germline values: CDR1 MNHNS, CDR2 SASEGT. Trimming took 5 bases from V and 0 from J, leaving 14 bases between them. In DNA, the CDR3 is TGTGCCAGCAGTTTCGCGGGAGCTTATAGCAATCAGCCCCAGCATTTT. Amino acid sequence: CASSFAGAYSNQPQHF.

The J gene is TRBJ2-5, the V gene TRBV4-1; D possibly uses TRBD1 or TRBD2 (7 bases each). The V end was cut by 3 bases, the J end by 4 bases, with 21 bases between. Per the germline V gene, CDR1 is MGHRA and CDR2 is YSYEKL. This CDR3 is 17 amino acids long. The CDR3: CASSQPFRGGRGETQYF. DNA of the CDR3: TGCGCCAGCAGCCAGCCCTTCAGGGGGGGCCGTGGAGAGACCCAGTACTTC.

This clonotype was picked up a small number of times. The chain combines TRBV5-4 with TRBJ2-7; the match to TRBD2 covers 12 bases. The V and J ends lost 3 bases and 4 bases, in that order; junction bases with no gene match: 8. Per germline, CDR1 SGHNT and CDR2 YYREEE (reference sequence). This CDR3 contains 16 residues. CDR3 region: CASSSPSGGAVYEQYF. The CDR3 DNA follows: TGTGCCAGCAGCTCCCCTAGCGGGGGGGCGGTTTACGAGCAGTACTTC.

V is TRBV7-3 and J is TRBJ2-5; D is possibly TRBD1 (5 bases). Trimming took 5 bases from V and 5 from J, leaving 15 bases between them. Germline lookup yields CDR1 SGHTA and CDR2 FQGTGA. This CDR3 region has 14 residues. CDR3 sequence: CASSTLGPGETQYF. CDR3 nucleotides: TGTGCCAGCAGCACCCTGGGGCCAGGGGAGACCCAGTACTTC.

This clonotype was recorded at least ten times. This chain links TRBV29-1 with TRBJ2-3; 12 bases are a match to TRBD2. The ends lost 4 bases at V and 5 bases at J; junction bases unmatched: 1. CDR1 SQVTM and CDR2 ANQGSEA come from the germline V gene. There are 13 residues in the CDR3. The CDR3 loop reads CSVVLAGGDTQYF. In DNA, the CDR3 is TGCAGCGTTGTACTAGCGGGGGGAGATACGCAGTATTTT.

The CDR3 DNA reads TGCGCCAGCAGCATAACCGGGAACGAGCAGTACTTC. This encodes CASSITGNEQYF. This rearrangement joins TRBV5-1 to TRBJ2-7; tentatively, D is TRBD2 (5 bases). The CDR3 loop spans 12 amino acids. Germline CDR1 SGHRS, CDR2 YFSETQ. V was shortened by 4 bases and J by 5 bases, with 10 bases between the two germline ends. Using reference TRBV5-1 and TRBJ2-7 for the parts outside the CDR3, the full variable domain is KAGVTQTPRYLIKTRGQQVTLSCSPISGHRSVSWYQQTPGQGLQFLFEYFSETQRNKGNFPGRFSGRQFSNSRSEMNVSTLELGDSALYLCASSITGNEQYFGPGTRLTVT.

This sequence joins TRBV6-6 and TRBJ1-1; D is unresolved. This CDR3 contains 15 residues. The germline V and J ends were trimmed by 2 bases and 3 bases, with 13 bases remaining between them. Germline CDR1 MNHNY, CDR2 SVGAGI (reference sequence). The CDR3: CASSYRTIDYTEAFF. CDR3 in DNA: TGTGCCAGCAGTTACCGGACTATCGACTACACTGAAGCTTTCTTT.

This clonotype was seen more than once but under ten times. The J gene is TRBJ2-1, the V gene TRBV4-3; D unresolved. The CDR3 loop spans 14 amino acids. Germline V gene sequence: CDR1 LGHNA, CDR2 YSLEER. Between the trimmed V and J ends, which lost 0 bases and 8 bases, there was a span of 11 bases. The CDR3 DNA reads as TGCGCCAGCAGCCAAGATTTGTGGGGTTATGAGCAGTTCTTC. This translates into CASSQDLWGYEQFF.

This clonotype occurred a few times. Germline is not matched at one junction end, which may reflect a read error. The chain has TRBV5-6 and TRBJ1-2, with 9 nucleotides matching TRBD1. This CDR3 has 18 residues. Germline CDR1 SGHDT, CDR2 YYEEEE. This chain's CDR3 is CASRLRRTGVALYYGYTF. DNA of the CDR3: TGTGCCAGCCGCTTGCGGAGGACAGGGGTGGCCCTTTACTATGGCTACACCTTC.

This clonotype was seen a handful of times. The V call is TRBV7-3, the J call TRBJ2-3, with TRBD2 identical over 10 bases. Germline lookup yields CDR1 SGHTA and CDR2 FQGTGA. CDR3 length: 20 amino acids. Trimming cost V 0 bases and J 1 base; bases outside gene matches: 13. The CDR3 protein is CASSLTRAGGLRLGTDTQYF. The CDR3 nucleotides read TGTGCCAGCAGCTTAACGCGAGCGGGGGGGCTAAGGTTGGGCACAGATACGCAGTATTTT.

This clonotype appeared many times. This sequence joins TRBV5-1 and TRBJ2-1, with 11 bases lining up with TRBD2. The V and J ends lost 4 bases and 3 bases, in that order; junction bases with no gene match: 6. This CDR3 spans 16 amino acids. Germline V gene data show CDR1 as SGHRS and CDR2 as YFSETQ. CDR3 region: CASSPSGGTNYNEQFF. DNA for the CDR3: TGCGCCAGCAGCCCTAGCGGGGGGACTAACTACAATGAGCAGTTCTTC.

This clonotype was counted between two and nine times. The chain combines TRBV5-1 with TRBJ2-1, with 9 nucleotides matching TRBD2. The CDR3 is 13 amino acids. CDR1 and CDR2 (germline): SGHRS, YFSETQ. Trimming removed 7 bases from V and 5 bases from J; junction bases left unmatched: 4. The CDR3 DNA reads TGCGCCAGCCAAGTAGCGGGGGACAATGAGCAGTTCTTC. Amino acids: CASQVAGDNEQFF.

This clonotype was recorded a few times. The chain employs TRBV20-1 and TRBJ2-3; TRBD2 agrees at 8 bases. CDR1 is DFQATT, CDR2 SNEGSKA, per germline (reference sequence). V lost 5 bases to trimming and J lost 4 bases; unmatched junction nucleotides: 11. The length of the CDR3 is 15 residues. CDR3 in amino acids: CSAPSRTSPADTQYF. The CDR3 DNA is TGCAGTGCTCCTTCCCGGACTAGCCCAGCAGATACGCAGTATTTT.

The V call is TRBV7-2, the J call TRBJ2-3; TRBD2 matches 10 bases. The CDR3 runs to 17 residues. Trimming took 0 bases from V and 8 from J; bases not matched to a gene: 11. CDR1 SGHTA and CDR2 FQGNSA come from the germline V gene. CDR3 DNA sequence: TGTGCCAGCAGCTTAGCGCCACTAGCGGGGTCCATGGGTACGCAGTATTTT. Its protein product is CASSLAPLAGSMGTQYF.

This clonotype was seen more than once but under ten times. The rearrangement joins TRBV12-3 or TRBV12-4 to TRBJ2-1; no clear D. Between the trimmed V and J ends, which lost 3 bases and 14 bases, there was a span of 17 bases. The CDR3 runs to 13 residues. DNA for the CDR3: TGTGCCAGCAGTTTGGGAAGTGGTGGCCCCGAGTTCTTC. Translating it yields CASSLGSGGPEFF.

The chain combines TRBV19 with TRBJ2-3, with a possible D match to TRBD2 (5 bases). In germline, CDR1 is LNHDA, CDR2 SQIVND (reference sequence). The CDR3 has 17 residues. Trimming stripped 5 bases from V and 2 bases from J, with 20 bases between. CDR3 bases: TGTGCCAGTAGTTCCCCGTTCCGGGATCCCTACACAGATACGCAGTATTTT. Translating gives CASSSPFRDPYTDTQYF. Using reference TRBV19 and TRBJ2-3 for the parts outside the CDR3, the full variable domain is DGGITQSPKYLFRKEGQNVTLSCEQNLNHDAMYWYRQDPGQGLRLIYYSQIVNDFQKGDIAEGYSVSREKKESFPLTVTSAQKNPTAFYLCASSSPFRDPYTDTQYFGPGTRLTVL.

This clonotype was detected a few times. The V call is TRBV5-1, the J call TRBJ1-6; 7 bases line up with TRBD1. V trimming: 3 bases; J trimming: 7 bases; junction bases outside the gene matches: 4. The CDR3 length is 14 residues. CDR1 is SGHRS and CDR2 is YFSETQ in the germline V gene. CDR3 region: CASSSGTANSPLHF. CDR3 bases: TGCGCCAGCAGCTCCGGGACAGCAAATTCACCCCTCCACTTT.

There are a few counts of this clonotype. The CDR3: CASSLGQFGEQYF. In nucleotides, the CDR3 is TGTGCCAGCAGCTTGGGACAGTTTGGTGAGCAGTACTTC. The V gene is TRBV5-8, the J gene TRBJ2-7, with TRBD1 as a possible D gene (5 bases). Germline V gene sequence: CDR1 SGHTS, CDR2 YDEGEE. With 0 bases removed from V and 7 bases from J, the gap between germline ends came to 11 bases. The CDR3 is 13 amino acids.

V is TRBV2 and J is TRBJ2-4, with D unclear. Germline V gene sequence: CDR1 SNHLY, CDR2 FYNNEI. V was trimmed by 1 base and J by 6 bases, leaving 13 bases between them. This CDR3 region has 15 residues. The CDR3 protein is CASSEVRNSGNIQYF. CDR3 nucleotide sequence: TGTGCCAGCAGTGAAGTTAGGAATTCGGGAAACATTCAGTACTTC.